These 19 T cell receptor beta chains were all obtained from the same sample, sequenced in a study of T cell responses to AZD1222 COVID-19 vaccine. Generated by immunoSEQ multiplex PCR, the TCRdb table keeps only in-frame clones and is missing some. The sample shows about 140,000 clones, 85% to 90% of them seen only once. The sample was peripheral blood, taken on day 0 of AZD1222 vaccination. The receptors originated from an adult in good health.

The chain has TRBV11-2 and TRBJ2-7; 8 bases line up with TRBD1. V shed 5 bases, J shed 7 bases, and the junction held 10 bases outside the gene matches. The CDR3 runs 14 residues. Germline CDR1 reads SGHAT; CDR2 reads FQNNGV. This CDR3 is CASSPGQGSEEQYF. For the CDR3, the DNA is TGTGCCAGCAGCCCAGGACAGGGTTCGGAAGAGCAGTACTTC.

The chain combines TRBV14 with TRBJ2-1; tentatively, D is TRBD2 (6 bases). Germline values: CDR1 SGHDN, CDR2 FVKESK. The CDR3 has 18 amino acids. Trimming cost V 5 bases and J 6 bases, with 26 bases left between them. CDR3 DNA sequence: TGTGCCAGCAGCTCTACGGGACTCCGGGCCCCAGCGGGCAATGAGCAGTTCTTC. Translation: CASSSTGLRAPAGNEQFF. The full variable domain, completed using reference TRBV14 and TRBJ2-1, is EAGVTQFPSHSVIEKGQTVTLRCDPISGHDNLYWYRRVMGKEIKFLLHFVKESKQDESGMPNNRFLAERTGGTYSTLKVQPAELEDSGVYFCASSSTGLRAPAGNEQFFGPGTRLTVL.

This clone has a single count. The V gene is TRBV11-2, the J gene TRBJ2-7; TRBD2 agrees at 7 bases. The CDR3 has 13 residues. The trim removed 0 bases at V and 6 bases at J, leaving 2 bases unmatched. Germline CDR1 is SGHAT and CDR2 is FQNNGV. Written as DNA, the CDR3 is TGTGCCAGCAGCTTAGAGTGGACTAGCGAGCAGTACTTC. As protein: CASSLEWTSEQYF. Complete variable domain (other parts from reference TRBV11-2 and TRBJ2-7): EAGVAQSPRYKIIEKRQSVAFWCNPISGHATLYWYQQILGQGPKLLIQFQNNGVVDDSQLPKDRFSAERLKGVDSTLKIQPAKLEDSAVYLCASSLEWTSEQYFGPGTRLTVT.

This clone appeared once. The chain couples TRBV12-3 or TRBV12-4 to TRBJ1-2; perhaps TRBD1 as D (5 bases). The CDR3 sequence is 13 residues long. The V end lost 3 bases, the J end lost 4 bases, and 9 bases lay between the germline ends. This CDR3 reads CASSFQGLYGYTF. The DNA for the CDR3 is TGTGCCAGCAGTTTTCAGGGTCTCTATGGCTACACCTTC.

This clone was seen once. This sequence joins TRBV19 and TRBJ1-1; TRBD1 agrees at 9 bases. J gave up 3 bases and V 3 bases, and 5 bases lay outside the gene matches. The germline V gene encodes CDR1 LNHDA and CDR2 SQIVND (reference sequence). There are 15 residues in the CDR3. The CDR3 here is CASSIRDRVDTEAFF. The CDR3 bases are TGTGCCAGTAGTATCCGGGACAGGGTGGACACTGAAGCTTTCTTT.

V gene TRBV5-5 combines with J gene TRBJ2-3; 7 positions agree with TRBD2. In germline, CDR1 is SGHKS, CDR2 YYEKEE (reference sequence). The CDR3 runs to 15 residues. V was clipped by 4 bases and J by 2 bases; unmatched bases: 7. CDR3 region: CASSRTGGPTDTQYF. The CDR3 DNA is TGTGCCAGCAGCCGAACGGGGGGACCCACAGATACGCAGTATTTT.

This clone was seen more than once but under ten times. This chain connects TRBV6-5 to TRBJ1-6; possible D gene TRBD1, 5 bases. CDR3 length: 16 amino acids. V was trimmed by 4 bases and J by 3 bases, leaving 13 bases between them. The V gene's germline CDR1 is MNHEY and CDR2 SVGAGI. The DNA for the CDR3 is TGTGCCAGCAGTTTACAAGGACATATCTATAATTCACCCCTCCACTTT. Translation: CASSLQGHIYNSPLHF.

Points on this clone: Its ends do not fully match the called genes, so a read error is possible. V gene TRBV7-2 combines with J gene TRBJ2-1; 7 bases line up with TRBD1. The germline V gene has CDR1 SGHTA and CDR2 FQGNSA. The CDR3 has 17 amino acids. CDR3 region: CASRLDVWDSNNNEQFF. The CDR3 nucleotides are TGTGCCAGCAGGTTAGATGTGTGGGACAGTAATAACAATGAGCAGTTCTTC.

The chain uses TRBV6-5 and TRBJ1-5, with 10 positions matching TRBD1. V dropped 7 bases and J dropped 4; count of bases not matched to a gene: 7. Germline V lookup: CDR1 MNHEY, CDR2 SVGAGI. The CDR3 contains 15 residues. CDR3 protein: CASKEGTGVNQPQHF. The CDR3 DNA reads as TGTGCCAGCAAAGAGGGGACAGGGGTGAATCAGCCCCAGCATTTT.

This chain joins TRBV19 and TRBJ1-4, with a tentative D call TRBD1 (6 bases). V dropped 5 bases and J dropped 0 bases, with 13 bases sitting between them. The CDR3 totals 16 residues. Germline CDR1 LNHDA, CDR2 SQIVND (reference sequence). The CDR3 region has the DNA TGTGCCAGTAGTTACGGGACACCTGCAACTAATGAAAAACTGTTTTTT. Translation: CASSYGTPATNEKLFF.

This chain uses TRBV9 with TRBJ1-2; 10 nucleotides line up with TRBD1. Germline CDR1 is SGDLS and CDR2 is YYNGEE. The CDR3 contains 14 residues. V trimming: 0 bases; J trimming: 8 bases; junction bases outside the gene matches: 4. CDR3 loop: CASSVGDRGWGYTF. CDR3 nucleotides: TGTGCCAGCAGCGTAGGGGACAGGGGTTGGGGCTACACCTTC.

The chain has TRBV6-5 and TRBJ2-7; D gene unclear. The V gene lost 2 bases and the J gene lost 0 bases, with 8 bases spanning the gap. The germline V gene encodes CDR1 MNHEY and CDR2 SVGAGI. This CDR3 has 14 amino acids. CDR3 sequence reads: CASSYRRNSYEQYF. The DNA of the CDR3 is TGTGCCAGCAGTTACAGGCGGAACTCCTACGAGCAGTACTTC.

The V call is TRBV7-3, the J call TRBJ2-1; D unclear. Trimming took off 2 bases at V and 5 bases at J, with 10 bases between the two ends. Germline V gene data show CDR1 as SGHTA and CDR2 as FQGTGA. The CDR3 consists of 14 residues. The CDR3 sequence: CASSLPGSHNEQFF. The CDR3 DNA reads TGTGCCAGCAGCTTACCTGGGTCCCACAATGAGCAGTTCTTC.

The table lists this clone with a count of one. This chain connects TRBV30 to TRBJ1-5; no definite D call. With 3 bases removed from V and 1 base from J, the gap between germline ends came to 16 bases. The length of the CDR3 is 16 residues. Germline CDR1 reads GTSNPN; CDR2 reads SVGIG (reference sequence). The CDR3 is CAWRTPGGYSNQPQHF. The CDR3 nucleotides are TGTGCCTGGAGAACCCCCGGCGGGTACAGCAATCAGCCCCAGCATTTT.

This chain joins TRBV14 and TRBJ1-1; tentatively, D is TRBD1 (6 bases). Looked up from germline, CDR1 is SGHDN and CDR2 is FVKESK. This CDR3 is built from 14 residues. The V gene lost 1 base and the J gene lost 4 bases, with 10 bases spanning the gap. The CDR3 nucleotides read TGTGCCAGCAGCCAAGTGGGGGGGCGCACTGAAGCTTTCTTT. It specifies CASSQVGGRTEAFF.

This chain connects TRBV3-1 (or the pseudogene TRBV3-2) to TRBJ2-1, with D possibly matching TRBD1 (6 bases). Trimming cost V 4 bases and J 0 bases, with 13 bases left between them. Germline V lookup: CDR1 LGHDT, CDR2 YNNKEL (reference sequence). This CDR3 region has 16 residues. DNA of the CDR3: TGTGCCAGCAGCCCATCTCAAGGGGGCTCCTACAATGAGCAGTTCTTC. Protein product: CASSPSQGGSYNEQFF.

This chain connects TRBV11-3 to TRBJ1-1; TRBD1 is a possible D gene (6 bases). Germline CDR1 SGHNT, CDR2 YENEEA. This CDR3 is 13 amino acids long. The ends were cut back, 3 bases at V and 2 bases at J, with 7 bases in the middle. The DNA for the CDR3 is TGTGCCAGCAGCTTGGACAGTAACACTGAAGCTTTCTTT. This translates into CASSLDSNTEAFF. Based on the CDR3 plus reference TRBV11-3 and TRBJ1-1, the full variable domain is EAGVVQSPRYKIIEKKQPVAFWCNPISGHNTLYWYLQNLGQGPELLIRYENEEAVDDSQLPKDRFSAERLKGVDSTLKIQPAELGDSAVYLCASSLDSNTEAFFGQGTRLTVV.

The chain combines TRBV19 with TRBJ1-1; 7 nucleotides line up with TRBD1. The trim removed 1 base at V and 2 bases at J, leaving 7 bases unmatched. The V gene's germline CDR1 is LNHDA and CDR2 SQIVND (reference sequence). The CDR3 sequence is 16 residues long. CDR3 region: CASSIGQGHRNTEAFF. CDR3 sequence (DNA): TGTGCCAGTAGTATAGGACAGGGACACCGTAACACTGAAGCTTTCTTT.

The CDR3: CASSLSAPVMNTEAFF. CDR3 nucleotides: TGTGCCAGCAGTTTATCGGCACCCGTTATGAACACTGAAGCTTTCTTT. The J gene is TRBJ1-1, the V gene TRBV28, with D unclear. The germline V gene encodes CDR1 MDHEN and CDR2 SYDVKM. Trimming stripped 1 base from V and 0 bases from J, with 12 bases between. The CDR3 spans 16 residues.